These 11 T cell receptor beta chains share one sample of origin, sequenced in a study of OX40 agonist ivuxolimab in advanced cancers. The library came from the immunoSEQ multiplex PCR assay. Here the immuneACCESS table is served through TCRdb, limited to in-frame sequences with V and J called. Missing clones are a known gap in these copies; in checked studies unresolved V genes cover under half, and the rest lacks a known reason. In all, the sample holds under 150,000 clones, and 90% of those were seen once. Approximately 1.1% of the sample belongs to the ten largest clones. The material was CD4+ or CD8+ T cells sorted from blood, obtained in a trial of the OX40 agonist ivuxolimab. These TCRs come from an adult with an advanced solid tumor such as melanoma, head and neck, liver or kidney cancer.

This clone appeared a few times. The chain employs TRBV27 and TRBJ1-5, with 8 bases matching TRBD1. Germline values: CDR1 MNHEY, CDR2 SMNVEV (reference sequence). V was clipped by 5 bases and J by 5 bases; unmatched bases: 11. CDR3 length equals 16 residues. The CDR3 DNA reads TGTGCCAGCAGTCCCAGGACAGGGTTTGTTGATCAGCCCCAGCATTTT. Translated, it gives CASSPRTGFVDQPQHF.

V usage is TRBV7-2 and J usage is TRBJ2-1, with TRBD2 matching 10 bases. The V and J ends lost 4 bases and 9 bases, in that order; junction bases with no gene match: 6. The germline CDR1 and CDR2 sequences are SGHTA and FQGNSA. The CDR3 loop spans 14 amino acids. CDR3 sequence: CASSSGTSDIEQFF. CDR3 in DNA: TGTGCCAGCAGCTCCGGGACTAGCGACATTGAGCAGTTCTTC.

In nucleotides, the CDR3 is TGTGCCAGCAGCATGGGACTCCCCTACAATGAGCAGTTCTTC. It yields the protein CASSMGLPYNEQFF. V and J are TRBV7-3 and TRBJ2-1; TRBD2 might be the D (6 bases). The ends were cut back, 5 bases at V and 2 bases at J, with 10 bases in the middle. Germline V gene sequence: CDR1 SGHTA, CDR2 FQGTGA. This CDR3 comprises 14 residues.

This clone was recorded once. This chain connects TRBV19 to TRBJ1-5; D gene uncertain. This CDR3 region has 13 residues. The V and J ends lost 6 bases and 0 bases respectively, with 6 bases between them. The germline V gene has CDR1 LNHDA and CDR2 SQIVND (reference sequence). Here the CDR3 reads CASRTSSNQPQHF. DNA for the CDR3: TGTGCCAGTAGGACTAGTAGCAATCAGCCCCAGCATTTT. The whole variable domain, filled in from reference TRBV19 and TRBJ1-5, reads DGGITQSPKYLFRKEGQNVTLSCEQNLNHDAMYWYRQDPGQGLRLIYYSQIVNDFQKGDIAEGYSVSREKKESFPLTVTSAQKNPTAFYLCASRTSSNQPQHFGDGTRLSIL.

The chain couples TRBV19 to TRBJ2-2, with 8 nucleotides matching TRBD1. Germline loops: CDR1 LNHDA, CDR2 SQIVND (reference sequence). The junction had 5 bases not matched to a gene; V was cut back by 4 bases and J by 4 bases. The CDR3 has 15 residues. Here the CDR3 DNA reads TGTGCCAGTAGTACCGGGACAGGCACCACCGGGGAGCTGTTTTTT. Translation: CASSTGTGTTGELFF.

The CDR3 here is CASSLGTGTANSGNTIYF. The DNA of the CDR3 is TGTGCCAGCAGCTTAGGGACGGGGACAGCCAACTCTGGAAACACCATATATTTT. The rearrangement joins TRBV7-3 to TRBJ1-3, with 7 bases lining up with TRBD1. The CDR3 loop spans 18 amino acids. J was trimmed by 0 bases and V by 2 bases; bases with no gene match: 10. Germline V gives CDR1 SGHTA, CDR2 FQGTGA.

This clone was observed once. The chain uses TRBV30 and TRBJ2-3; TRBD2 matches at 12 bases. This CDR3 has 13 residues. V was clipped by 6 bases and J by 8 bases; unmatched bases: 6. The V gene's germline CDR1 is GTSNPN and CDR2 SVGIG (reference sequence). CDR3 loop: CACRTSGAATQYF. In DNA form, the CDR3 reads TGTGCCTGCCGGACTAGCGGGGCAGCTACGCAGTATTTT.

CDR3 in DNA: TGTGCCAGCAGTGATTTGCGGGAGGCAAGGGCAGATACGCAGTATTTT. Translated, it gives CASSDLREARADTQYF. The V call is TRBV6-4, the J call TRBJ2-3; the match to TRBD2 covers 8 bases. The CDR3 is made up of 16 amino acids. Looked up from germline, CDR1 is MRHNA and CDR2 is SNTAGT. The V and J ends lost 3 bases and 4 bases, in that order; junction bases with no gene match: 9.

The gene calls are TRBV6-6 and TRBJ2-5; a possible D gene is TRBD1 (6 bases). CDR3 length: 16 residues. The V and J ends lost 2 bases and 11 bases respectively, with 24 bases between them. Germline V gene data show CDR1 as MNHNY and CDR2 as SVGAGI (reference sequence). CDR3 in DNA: TGTGCCAGCAGTTACCCTGGGACAAATACCCAAAGTGGGCAGTACTTC. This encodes CASSYPGTNTQSGQYF.

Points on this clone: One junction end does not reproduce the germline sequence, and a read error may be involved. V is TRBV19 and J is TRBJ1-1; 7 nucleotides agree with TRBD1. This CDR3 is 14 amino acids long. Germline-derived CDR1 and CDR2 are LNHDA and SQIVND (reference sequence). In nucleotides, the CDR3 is TGTGCCAGTAGTGACGCCGACAGGGTGAACGCGGCCCTCTTT. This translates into CASSDADRVNAALF.

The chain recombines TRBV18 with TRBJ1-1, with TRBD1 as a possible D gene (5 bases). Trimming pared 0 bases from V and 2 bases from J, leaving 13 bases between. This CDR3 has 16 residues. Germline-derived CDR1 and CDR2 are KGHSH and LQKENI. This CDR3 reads CASSPPHRTYNTEAFF. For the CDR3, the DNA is TGTGCCAGCTCACCACCCCACAGGACATATAACACTGAAGCTTTCTTT.